These 6 T cell receptor beta chains originate from one sample sequenced in a study of human T cells and chemical hapten exposure. TCRdb passed the RACE reads through MiXCR, listing each CDR3 protein once. The table lists 33,000 or so distinct CDR3 sequences, more than 10% of them singletons. Described time point: pre-sensitization, week 0. Treatment in this sample: therapeutic diphenylcyclopropenone sensitization with weekly scalp DPC. Total RNA was isolated from unfractionated whole blood. Specimen: whole blood, collected in connection with sensitization to the hapten diphenylcyclopropenone (DPC). All receptors derive from a woman between 35 and 50 years old with alopecia areata. Some clones in this sample may be carry-over from other donors' samples.

This clonotype was seen at least ten times. The V and J genes are TRBV7-6 and TRBJ2-2; 7 bases are shared with TRBD1. The CDR3 sequence is 16 residues long. Trimming removed 7 bases from V and 6 bases from J; junction bases left unmatched: 14. CDR1 SGHVS and CDR2 FNYEAQ come from the germline V gene. The CDR3 reads CASTLRGPSGAGELFF. CDR3 DNA sequence: TGTGCCAGCACTCTAAGGGGGCCTTCTGGGGCCGGGGAGCTGTTTTTT.

The rearrangement joins TRBV5-1 to TRBJ1-2, with 11 nucleotides matching TRBD1. From germline, CDR1 is SGHRS and CDR2 YFSETQ. With V trimmed by 4 bases and J by 5 bases, 7 bases remained unmatched. The CDR3 runs to 15 residues. DNA for the CDR3: TGCGCCAGCAGCGTCGGACAGGGGGCAATATATGGCTACACCTTC. Its translation is CASSVGQGAIYGYTF.

This clonotype appeared a few times. The chain uses TRBV6-5 and TRBJ2-7; possibly TRBD2 for D (6 bases). V lost 10 bases, J lost 1 base, and 20 bases lay in between. The germline V gene has CDR1 MNHEY and CDR2 SVGAGI. The CDR3 is 15 residues long. The CDR3 protein is CATRESAGRSYEQYF. The CDR3 DNA sequence: TGTGCCACCCGGGAGAGTGCAGGCCGATCCTACGAGCAGTACTTC.

This clonotype has ten or more counts. V usage is TRBV27 and J usage is TRBJ2-3; the D gene is possibly TRBD2 (6 bases). CDR3 length equals 15 residues. CDR1 is MNHEY, CDR2 SMNVEV, per germline (reference sequence). Trimming cost V 5 bases and J 6 bases, with 18 bases left between them. CDR3 sequence: CASSTASAPRDTQYF. In DNA, the CDR3 is TGTGCCAGCAGTACCGCTAGCGCTCCAAGGGATACGCAGTATTTT.

V gene TRBV7-2 combines with J gene TRBJ2-5; 10 positions agree with TRBD2. Germline V gene lookup returns CDR1 SGHTA and CDR2 FQGNSA. The V and J ends lost 5 bases and 4 bases, in that order; junction bases with no gene match: 7. The CDR3 loop spans 15 amino acids. In DNA, the CDR3 is TGTGCCAGCAGCCCAGAGCGGGGGGGAAGAGAGACCCAGTACTTC. Residues: CASSPERGGRETQYF.

This clonotype was detected ten times or more. The V gene is TRBV7-2, the J gene TRBJ2-7; possibly TRBD1 for D (5 bases). The CDR3 consists of 14 residues. Trimming left V 5 bases short and J 7 bases short, with 18 bases between. The V gene's germline CDR1 is SGHTA and CDR2 FQGNSA. CDR3 DNA sequence: TGTGCCAGCAGCCCCTCCGGACACCCGCGGGAGCAGTACTTC. Translated, it gives CASSPSGHPREQYF.